These 30 T cell receptor beta chains were sequenced from one sample in a study of molecular identifiers for immune sequencing clone quantification. TCRdb ran MiXCR on the PCR reads and lists one entry per CDR3 protein. The table records approximately 63,000 distinct CDR3 sequences, around 19% of them present only once. The specimen was naive CD8+ T cells from blood, with Jurkat cell RNA spiked in. Subset given: FACS-sorted CD8+CD4-CCR7+CD45RA+ naive T cells. The receptors shown here come from a human donor in good health. Some libraries in this study had Jurkat cell RNA spiked in.

This clonotype was seen just once. Just one base apart from a much larger clone, this may be a read error. The genes are TRBV13 and TRBJ2-5; 7 bases align to TRBD1. The CDR3 consists of 15 residues. The germline CDR1 and CDR2 sequences are PRHDT and FYEKMQ (reference sequence). CDR3 sequence (DNA): TGTGCCAGCGGCTTAGAGGGGGCCTTAGTTGAGACCCAGTACTTC. As protein: CASGLEGALVETQYF. Complete variable domain (other parts from reference TRBV13 and TRBJ2-5): AAGVIQSPRHLIKEKRETATLKCYPIPRHDTVYWYQQGPGQDPQFLISFYEKMQSDKGSIPDRFSAQQFSDYHSELNMSSLELGDSALYFCASGLEGALVETQYFGPGTRLLVL.

This clonotype was counted at least ten times. The J gene is TRBJ1-1, the V gene TRBV28, with D tentatively TRBD1 (5 bases). The germline gives CDR1 MDHEN, CDR2 SYDVKM. The CDR3 sequence is 15 residues long. Trimming left V 9 bases short and J 0 bases short, with 17 bases between. CDR3 loop: CASLGTGRMNTEAFF. The CDR3 nucleotides are TGTGCCAGTCTCGGGACGGGGCGGATGAACACTGAAGCTTTCTTT. The entire variable domain, with the rest obtained from reference TRBV28 and TRBJ1-1, is as follows: DVKVTQSSRYLVKRTGEKVFLECVQDMDHENMFWYRQDPGLGLRLIYFSYDVKMKEKGDIPEGYSVSREKKERFSLILESASTNQTSMYLCASLGTGRMNTEAFFGQGTRLTVV.

The sample holds a few counts of this clonotype. This chain uses TRBV27 with TRBJ2-7; the match to TRBD2 covers 8 bases. Per germline, CDR1 MNHEY and CDR2 SMNVEV (reference sequence). The trim removed 6 bases at V and 2 bases at J, leaving 12 bases unmatched. The CDR3 has 16 residues. The CDR3 nucleotides are TGTGCCAGCAGGGGTCTTCGACTAGCGCCGACCTACGAGCAGTACTTC. Translated: CASRGLRLAPTYEQYF.

This clonotype was counted many times. The CDR3 nucleotides read TGTGCCAGCAGCTTAGCTGGCAGGGTTACTTCCGAGCAGTACTTC. The encoded protein is CASSLAGRVTSEQYF. The chain recombines TRBV7-6 with TRBJ2-7; maybe TRBD1 (5 bases). CDR1 is SGHVS, CDR2 FNYEAQ, per germline. Trimming removed 0 bases from V and 6 bases from J, with 15 bases in between. CDR3 length equals 15 residues.

As for this clonotype: One end of the junction is discordant with germline, which a read error may explain. The CDR3 loop reads CASSLAVQSYGYAF. CDR3 in DNA: TGTGCCAGCAGCTTGGCCGTCCAGTCCTATGGCTACGCCTTC. The chain couples TRBV5-5 to TRBJ1-2; D remains ambiguous. Germline V CDR1 and CDR2: SGHKS, YYEKEE (reference sequence). The CDR3 has 14 amino acids.

At least ten counts were recorded for this clonotype. V usage is TRBV7-9 and J usage is TRBJ2-2; D possibly corresponds to TRBD1 (6 bases). V was shortened by 5 bases and J by 2 bases, with 24 bases between the two germline ends. This CDR3 is built from 19 residues. Per germline, CDR1 SEHNR and CDR2 FQNEAQ (reference sequence). The chain's CDR3 is CASSPPLLQGRPNTGELFF. CDR3 nucleotides: TGTGCCAGCAGCCCTCCCTTGTTGCAGGGGCGACCTAACACCGGGGAGCTGTTTTTT.

With regard to this clonotype: A much larger clone differs from this one at a single base, so this may be a read error. The rearrangement links TRBV6-5 to TRBJ1-1; D gene unclear. Per the germline V gene, CDR1 is MNHEY and CDR2 is SVGAGI. The CDR3 consists of 13 residues. In nucleotides, the CDR3 is TGTGCCAGCAGTTATCACGGACGGGATGAAGCTCTCTTT. The encoded protein is CASSYHGRDEALF.

In its sample, this clonotype was seen a few times. With a much larger clone just one base away, this may be a read error. The chain carries TRBV2 and TRBJ2-6; 7 bases are shared with TRBD1. Germline CDR1 is SNHLY and CDR2 is FYNNEI. Trimming at V came to 8 bases and at J to 0 bases, leaving 7 bases not matched to a gene. The length of the CDR3 is 16 residues. In nucleotides, the CDR3 is TGTGCCAGCTACAAGGACAGGCACTCTGGGGCCAACGTCCTGACTTTC. This translates into CASYKDRHSGANVLTF.

About this clonotype itself: A much larger clonotype is one base distant, so this may be a read error. The chain is built from TRBV4-3 and TRBJ1-1, with TRBD1 matching over 8 bases. CDR3 length: 14 amino acids. Trimming took 4 bases from V and 3 from J; bases not matched to a gene: 4. Germline CDR1 and CDR2: LGHNA and YSLEER. CDR3: CASSPYRGDTEAFF. CDR3 coding DNA: TGCGCCAGCAGCCCTTACAGGGGGGACACTGAAGCTTTCTTT.

Points on this clonotype: Possible read error: a much larger clone is one base away. This chain connects TRBV11-3 to TRBJ2-7, with D maybe TRBD2 (6 bases). Germline V gene lookup returns CDR1 SGHNT and CDR2 YENEEA. This CDR3 comprises 18 residues. The CDR3 is CASSLDPDTKGGGYGQYF. In nucleotides, the CDR3 is TGTGCCAGCAGCTTAGATCCCGACACGAAGGGAGGTGGGTACGGGCAGTACTTC.

Points on this clonotype: This could be a read error, since a much larger clone is one nucleotide away. The J gene is TRBJ1-2, the V gene TRBV7-8; unclear D gene. CDR3 length: 15 residues. Trimming took off 5 bases at V and 6 bases at J, with 19 bases between the two ends. Per the germline V gene, CDR1 is SGHVS and CDR2 is FQNEAQ. The CDR3 region is CASSPPGRRLHGYTF. The CDR3, as DNA: TGTGCCAGCAGCCCACCGGGCAGGAGGCTCCATGGCTACACCTTC.

This clonotype was seen many times. The chain couples TRBV10-3 to TRBJ2-5; D not resolved. The CDR3 sequence is 11 residues long. Germline values: CDR1 ENHRY, CDR2 SYGVKD. V was pared by 6 bases and J by 3 bases, with 5 bases between. This CDR3 reads CAIRLEETQYF. The CDR3 DNA sequence: TGTGCCATCAGGCTAGAAGAGACCCAGTACTTC.

This clonotype was seen many times. The V and J genes are TRBV11-2 and TRBJ2-3; D is undetermined. This CDR3 has 14 amino acids. Germline V gene lookup returns CDR1 SGHAT and CDR2 FQNNGV. Trimming stripped 3 bases from V and 9 bases from J, with 16 bases between. The CDR3 nucleotides read TGTGCCAGCAGCTTTCCCCAGAAGGTTTTCACGCAGTATTTT. Residues: CASSFPQKVFTQYF.

This clonotype was found a few times. A read error is possible here, since a much larger clone lies one base away. V is TRBV12-3 or TRBV12-4 and J is TRBJ2-3; D may match TRBD1 or TRBD2 (5 bases each). Trimming took off 7 bases at V and 7 bases at J, with 9 bases between the two ends. The CDR3 contains 11 residues. The chain's CDR3 is CASMGDYTQYF. The CDR3 nucleotides read TGTGCCAGCATGGGGGATTATACGCAGTATTTT.

Points on this clonotype: A clone one base away is much larger, so this may be a read error. Because the CDR3 is missing its conserved closing phenylalanine or tryptophan, this is likely a read error. This CDR3 is CASSPVHEQYS. The DNA of the CDR3 is TGTGCCAGCAGCCCAGTCCACGAGCAGTACTCC. The rearrangement joins TRBV7-3 to TRBJ2-7; D is uncertain. Trimming pared 5 bases from V and 5 bases from J, leaving 7 bases between. The CDR3 has 11 residues. Germline V gene data show CDR1 as SGHTA and CDR2 as FQGTGA.

A remark on this clonotype: Sequence at one end of the junction differs from germline and may be a read error. The chain couples TRBV6-5 to TRBJ2-5; D remains ambiguous. This CDR3 comprises 16 residues. CDR1 is MNHEY, CDR2 SVGAGI, per germline. CDR3 residues: CASGYSTGGEQETQYF. As DNA, the CDR3 is TGTGCCAGCGGTTACTCGACTGGCGGCGAGCAAGAGACCCAGTACTTC.

This clonotype has at least ten counts. The CDR3 nucleotides are TGCAGTGCTAGAGTTCCAGGCTACTACGAGCAGTACTTC. It yields the protein CSARVPGYYEQYF. This sequence joins TRBV20-1 and TRBJ2-7; no definite D call. Germline CDR1 reads DFQATT; CDR2 reads SNEGSKA (reference sequence). Trimming stripped 1 base from V and 3 bases from J, with 10 bases between. This CDR3 contains 13 residues.

This clonotype was seen many times. The chain recombines TRBV6-4 with TRBJ2-1; D call uncertain. The CDR3 loop spans 15 amino acids. Germline V gives CDR1 MRHNA, CDR2 SNTAGT. Trimming cost V 0 bases and J 10 bases, with 16 bases left between them. CDR3 in amino acids: CASSDSIVPSEEQFF. As DNA, the CDR3 is TGTGCCAGCAGTGACTCGATAGTCCCGTCTGAAGAGCAGTTCTTC.

In its sample, this clonotype was seen many times. The DNA is left out, because the CDR3 cannot be placed on it with certainty; the CDR3 is given as TCRdb lists it. The chain carries TRBV28 and TRBJ2-1; the tabulated D call, TRBD1, remains unverified against the DNA. Germline-derived CDR1 and CDR2 are MDHEN and SYDVKM. The CDR3 sequence runs 13 residues, both termini included. CDR3 residues: CASSSFGEGAIIF.

This clonotype was observed at least ten times. The chain couples TRBV9 to TRBJ1-1, with 8 bases aligning to TRBD1. CDR1 and CDR2 (germline): SGDLS, YYNGEE. The CDR3 has 11 amino acids. V gave up 7 bases and J gave up 7 bases; unmatched junction bases: 3. The CDR3 DNA is TGTGCCAGCTCAGGGGGCGGTGAAGCTTTCTTT. Translation gives CASSGGGEAFF. Combining the CDR3 with reference TRBV9 and TRBJ1-1 gives the whole variable domain DSGVTQTPKHLITATGQRVTLRCSPRSGDLSVYWYQQSLDQGLQFLIQYYNGEERAKGNILERFSAQQFPDLHSELNLSSLELGDSALYFCASSGGGEAFFGQGTRLTVV.

A note on this clonotype: With a much larger clone just one base away, this may be a read error. This sequence joins TRBV29-1 and TRBJ2-1; D is undetermined. The CDR3 has 12 residues. Germline lookup yields CDR1 SQVTM and CDR2 ANQGSEA. V gave up 4 bases and J gave up 6 bases, with 10 bases separating them. In DNA, the CDR3 is TGCAGCGTTGGAGTCCCCCCCAATGAGCAGTTCTTC. Translating it yields CSVGVPPNEQFF.

This clonotype was seen many times. V is TRBV28 and J is TRBJ2-5; 13 nucleotides agree with TRBD2. This CDR3 has 17 residues. Unmatched junction bases numbered 6, after V lost 5 bases and J lost 0 bases. Germline CDR1 and CDR2: MDHEN and SYDVKM. The CDR3 region is CASSPGTSGTYQETQYF. CDR3 DNA sequence: TGTGCCAGCAGTCCAGGGACTAGCGGGACATACCAAGAGACCCAGTACTTC.

This clonotype was picked up a small number of times. The chain couples TRBV27 to TRBJ2-2; perhaps TRBD2 as D (6 bases). Per the germline V gene, CDR1 is MNHEY and CDR2 is SMNVEV (reference sequence). Trimming shortened V by 2 bases and J by 15 bases, and 19 bases separated the two germline ends. This CDR3 contains 14 residues. The CDR3 DNA reads as TGTGCCAGCAGTTTACTAGCGAGAGGCACTTCAGTGTTTTTT. This sequence encodes CASSLLARGTSVFF.

This clonotype has a single count. The chain joins TRBV6-6 to TRBJ2-7; a weak D match, TRBD2 (5 bases). From germline, CDR1 is MNHNY and CDR2 SVGAGI (reference sequence). Trimming cost V 2 bases and J 5 bases, with 22 bases left between them. The CDR3 totals 17 residues. CDR3 sequence: CASSYTPSPGGLDEQYF. In DNA, the CDR3 is TGTGCCAGCAGTTACACCCCCTCCCCCGGAGGTTTAGACGAGCAGTACTTC.

There are many counts of this clonotype. The chain has TRBV20-1 and TRBJ2-6; the D gene could be TRBD1 or TRBD2 (5 bases each). CDR3 length: 17 residues. CDR1 is DFQATT and CDR2 is SNEGSKA in the germline V gene (reference sequence). V was pared by 3 bases and J by 0 bases, with 15 bases between. The CDR3 loop reads CSASFRDPNSGANVLTF. CDR3 DNA: TGCAGTGCTAGTTTCAGGGACCCCAACTCTGGGGCCAACGTCCTGACTTTC.

The chain links TRBV20-1 to TRBJ2-1; D is tentatively TRBD1 or TRBD2 (6 bases each). The CDR3 has 13 amino acids. Germline V lookup: CDR1 DFQATT, CDR2 SNEGSKA (reference sequence). V shed 6 bases and J shed 6 bases, with 15 bases lying between them. The CDR3 region is CSAVGGLVNEQFF. The CDR3 DNA follows: TGCAGTGCGGTAGGGGGACTCGTCAATGAGCAGTTCTTC.

J is TRBJ2-1 and V is TRBV27; the match to TRBD2 covers 11 bases. Germline V gene data show CDR1 as MNHEY and CDR2 as SMNVEV (reference sequence). The length of the CDR3 is 13 residues. V lost 11 bases and J lost 4; bases outside the gene matches: 4. CDR3 residues: CAVRTSGYNEQFF. The DNA for the CDR3 is TGTGCCGTAAGGACTAGCGGGTACAATGAGCAGTTCTTC.

Details on this clonotype: A much larger clone differs by one base, so this may be a read error. The chain employs TRBV4-1 and TRBJ2-6; D not certain. This CDR3 is built from 16 residues. The germline V gene encodes CDR1 MGHRA and CDR2 YSYEKL. Trimming cost V 4 bases and J 0 bases, with 10 bases left between them. The CDR3 is CASSPQSHSGANVLTF. CDR3 nucleotides: TGCGCCAGCAGCCCTCAGAGCCACTCTGGGGCCAACGTCCTGACTTTC.

The chain employs TRBV7-9 and TRBJ1-5; D unclear. The CDR3 consists of 14 residues. V gave up 5 bases and J gave up 2 bases, with 10 bases separating them. Germline CDR1 and CDR2: SEHNR and FQNEAQ (reference sequence). CDR3 coding DNA: TGTGCCAGCAGCGCCGCGCTAGGCAATCAGCCCCAGCATTTT. Translation: CASSAALGNQPQHF.

J is TRBJ1-2 and V is TRBV5-1, with 8 positions matching TRBD1. V gave up 0 bases and J gave up 7 bases; unmatched junction bases: 5. Germline V gene lookup returns CDR1 SGHRS and CDR2 YFSETQ. The CDR3 is 14 amino acids. The CDR3 here is CASSLETGGAGYTF. The CDR3 DNA reads TGCGCCAGCAGCTTGGAAACAGGGGGAGCTGGCTACACCTTC.